Sequencing of this T cell receptor (beta chain) was carried out in a study of blood T cell repertoires in COVID-19. On the study more broadly: The origin of the acute and convalescent COVID-19 samples was the United States, Italy and Spain.

Sequenced by immunoSEQ multiplex PCR; TCRdb stores in-frame clones only, minus some. The data show 250,000 or so clones, about 80% seen once. The CDR3 runs to 16 residues. J lost 4 bases, V lost 4 bases, and 11 bases had no gene match. Looked up from germline, CDR1 is MGHRA and CDR2 is YSYEKL. The clonotype originates from a man aged 25-45 years who had recovered from COVID-19. The material sequenced was peripheral blood. The chain recombines TRBV4-1 with TRBJ2-5; 8 positions agree with TRBD2. The CDR3 nucleotides are TGCGCCAGCAGCCTCCGGGGGGGCTTAGCTCGAGAGACCCAGTACTTC. This gives the protein CASSLRGGLARETQYF.